This is a list of T cell receptor beta chains from one sample in a study of blood T cell repertoires in COVID-19. The repertoire was sequenced with immunoSEQ multiplex PCR; TCRdb's copy has only in-frame clones and lacks some. The sample holds roughly 160,000 clones, about 87% seen once. Material: peripheral blood. Receptors originate from a man aged 55 to 70 with acute or convalescent COVID-19. The CDR3 runs from the conserved cysteine through the conserved F or W. D genes are given only for firm matches. Size is omitted from some rows. Given values are once, few, many or a class for expanded clones.

V gene: TRBV3-1/TRBV3-2
J gene: TRBJ1-5
CDR3 length: 13
D gene: TRBD1
clone size: .
CDR3 DNA: TGTGCCAGCAGCGTACAGGGGAGTCAGCCCCAGCATTTT
CDR3 protein: CASSVQGSQPQHF

V gene: TRBV18
J gene: TRBJ1-1
CDR3 length: 14
D gene: .
clone size: .
CDR3 DNA: TGTGCCAGCTCTAGAGTTGCTATGAACACTGAAGCTTTCTTT
CDR3 protein: CASSRVAMNTEAFF

V gene: TRBV9
J gene: TRBJ1-1
CDR3 length: 12
D gene: TRBD1
clone size: once
CDR3 DNA: TGTGCCAGCAGCGTCGGGACAGATGAAGCTTTCTTT
CDR3 protein: CASSVGTDEAFF

V gene: TRBV5-1
J gene: TRBJ2-7
CDR3 length: 15
D gene: TRBD2
clone size: few
CDR3 DNA: TGCGCCAGCAGCTTGGGCGGGAGGGCCGGGTACGAGCAGTACTTC
CDR3 protein: CASSLGGRAGYEQYF

V gene: TRBV9
J gene: TRBJ2-2
CDR3 length: 18
D gene: .
clone size: .
CDR3 DNA: TGTGCCAGCAGCCCAGGGGGAGGACACCCGTTGAACACCGGGGAGCTGTTTTTT
CDR3 protein: CASSPGGGHPLNTGELFF

V gene: TRBV5-5
J gene: TRBJ1-1
CDR3 length: 13
D gene: .
clone size: .
CDR3 DNA: TGTGCCAGCAGCTTAACAGGGAACACTGAAGCTTTCTTT
CDR3 protein: CASSLTGNTEAFF

V gene: TRBV25-1
J gene: TRBJ2-5
CDR3 length: 12
D gene: .
clone size: .
CDR3 DNA: TGTGCCAGCAGTGAACCGTCGGGGACCCAGTACTTC
CDR3 protein: CASSEPSGTQYF

V gene: TRBV7-6
J gene: TRBJ2-2
CDR3 length: 14
D gene: .
clone size: .
CDR3 DNA: TGTGCCAGCAGCTTAGCCCCCGCTAGCCCATTGCTGTTTTTT
CDR3 protein: CASSLAPASPLLFF

V gene: TRBV7-9
J gene: TRBJ1-5
CDR3 length: 15
D gene: .
clone size: .
CDR3 DNA: TGTGCCAGCAGTGCTCCGGGGGTGGCAAATCAGCCCCAGCATTTT
CDR3 protein: CASSAPGVANQPQHF

V gene: TRBV19
J gene: TRBJ1-1
CDR3 length: 13
D gene: TRBD1
clone size: many
CDR3 DNA: TGTGCCAGTAGTAAACAGGGGGGGACTGAAGCTTTCTTT
CDR3 protein: CASSKQGGTEAFF

V gene: TRBV27
J gene: TRBJ1-1
CDR3 length: 10
D gene: .
clone size: .
CDR3 DNA: TGTGCCAGCAGCCTACCTGAAGCTTTCTTT
CDR3 protein: CASSLPEAFF

V gene: TRBV30
J gene: TRBJ2-2
CDR3 length: 16
D gene: TRBD1
clone size: .
CDR3 DNA: TGTGCCTGGAGTGTACAACAGGGGGTTGACACCGGGGAGCTGTTTTTT
CDR3 protein: CAWSVQQGVDTGELFF

V gene: TRBV7-9
J gene: TRBJ1-2
CDR3 length: 14
D gene: .
clone size: .
CDR3 DNA: TGTGCCAGCAGCTCTCAGGGGAGTTCTGGTGGCTACACCTTC
CDR3 protein: CASSSQGSSGGYTF

V gene: TRBV4-1
J gene: TRBJ2-7
CDR3 length: 16
D gene: TRBD2
clone size: .
CDR3 DNA: TGCGCCAGCAGCCAAGTAGCTAGCGGGAACTCCTACGAGCAGTACTTC
CDR3 protein: CASSQVASGNSYEQYF

V gene: TRBV5-1
J gene: TRBJ2-1
CDR3 length: 13
D gene: TRBD2
clone size: .
CDR3 DNA: TGCGCCAGCAGCCCAAGGGGACTAGCAGAACAGTTCTTC
CDR3 protein: CASSPRGLAEQFF

V gene: TRBV13
J gene: TRBJ1-1
CDR3 length: 16
D gene: TRBD1
clone size: .
CDR3 DNA: TGTGCCAGCAGCTTAGGGACCGGGACAGCGAACACTGAAGCTTTCTTT
CDR3 protein: CASSLGTGTANTEAFF

V gene: TRBV6-2/TRBV6-3
J gene: TRBJ2-7
CDR3 length: 12
D gene: .
clone size: .
CDR3 DNA: TGTGCCAGCAGTTACGCGAGCTACGAGCAGTACTTC
CDR3 protein: CASSYASYEQYF

V gene: TRBV5-4
J gene: TRBJ1-3
CDR3 length: 13
D gene: .
clone size: .
CDR3 DNA: TGTGCCAGCAGCTCCGCCAGGGGAAACACCATATATTTT
CDR3 protein: CASSSARGNTIYF

V gene: TRBV6-2/TRBV6-3
J gene: TRBJ1-1
CDR3 length: 14
D gene: .
clone size: .
CDR3 DNA: TGTGCCAGCAGTAGAAGTGGCCATAACACTGAAGCTTTCTTT
CDR3 protein: CASSRSGHNTEAFF

V gene: TRBV6-5
J gene: TRBJ2-1
CDR3 length: 14
D gene: .
clone size: .
CDR3 DNA: TGTGCCAGCAGTTACCCTTCTCAGGGAGGCGGGCAGTTCTTC
CDR3 protein: CASSYPSQGGGQFF

V gene: TRBV13
J gene: TRBJ2-7
CDR3 length: 13
D gene: .
clone size: .
CDR3 DNA: TGTGCCAGCAGCTTAGGCCAGATGTACGAGCAGTACTTC
CDR3 protein: CASSLGQMYEQYF

V gene: TRBV9
J gene: TRBJ2-1
CDR3 length: 16
D gene: .
clone size: .
CDR3 DNA: TGTGCCAGCAGCCCCCTTAGAGGGCTAGAGTCCGGTGAGCAGTTCTTC
CDR3 protein: CASSPLRGLESGEQFF

V gene: TRBV11-3
J gene: TRBJ2-3
CDR3 length: 14
D gene: .
clone size: .
CDR3 DNA: TGTGCCAGCAGCTTAGGACATACCACAGATACGCAGTATTTT
CDR3 protein: CASSLGHTTDTQYF

V gene: TRBV24-1
J gene: TRBJ2-3
CDR3 length: 17
D gene: .
clone size: .
CDR3 DNA: .
CDR3 protein: CATSDFFGPGGTDTQYF

V gene: TRBV7-6
J gene: TRBJ1-1
CDR3 length: 13
D gene: .
clone size: .
CDR3 DNA: TGTGCCAGCAGCTTAGGGCAGAACACTGAAGCTTTCTTT
CDR3 protein: CASSLGQNTEAFF

V gene: TRBV19
J gene: TRBJ1-2
CDR3 length: 12
D gene: .
clone size: few
CDR3 DNA: TGTGCCAGTAGTAACAGGCGCAGTGGCTACACCTTC
CDR3 protein: CASSNRRSGYTF

V gene: TRBV6-5
J gene: TRBJ1-1
CDR3 length: 12
D gene: .
clone size: .
CDR3 DNA: TGTGCCTCTCAAGGACAGATCGCTGAAGCTTTCTTT
CDR3 protein: CASQGQIAEAFF

V gene: TRBV7-2
J gene: TRBJ1-6
CDR3 length: 16
D gene: .
clone size: once
CDR3 DNA: TGTGCCAGCAGCTTAGATATGGGCGGGAAGCGGTCACCCCTCCACTTT
CDR3 protein: CASSLDMGGKRSPLHF

V gene: TRBV5-1
J gene: TRBJ2-1
CDR3 length: 15
D gene: TRBD2
clone size: .
CDR3 DNA: TGCGCCAGCAGCTTAGCGGGAGGCCTCTACAATGAGCAGTTCTTC
CDR3 protein: CASSLAGGLYNEQFF

V gene: TRBV5-4
J gene: TRBJ2-3
CDR3 length: 15
D gene: TRBD2
clone size: .
CDR3 DNA: TGTGCCAGCAGCGAGGGGACTAGCGGATACAATACGCAGTATTTT
CDR3 protein: CASSEGTSGYNTQYF

V gene: TRBV7-9
J gene: TRBJ1-1
CDR3 length: 13
D gene: TRBD1
clone size: once
CDR3 DNA: TGTGCCAGCAGCCCGTTGGACAGGGCTGAAGCTTTCTTT
CDR3 protein: CASSPLDRAEAFF

V gene: TRBV29-1
J gene: TRBJ1-1
CDR3 length: 13
D gene: TRBD1
clone size: .
CDR3 DNA: TGCAGCGTTGTATTGGGGCCGACAGGGGGAGCTTTCTTT
CDR3 protein: CSVVLGPTGGAFF

V gene: TRBV5-6
J gene: TRBJ1-2
CDR3 length: 17
D gene: TRBD1
clone size: .
CDR3 DNA: TGTGCCAGCAGCGAGACAGGGGGCCACGACGCAAACTATGGCTACACCTTC
CDR3 protein: CASSETGGHDANYGYTF

V gene: TRBV27
J gene: TRBJ1-1
CDR3 length: 14
D gene: .
clone size: .
CDR3 DNA: TGTGCCAGCAGTTTACTGAACTCGGCGGGTGAAGCTTTCTTT
CDR3 protein: CASSLLNSAGEAFF

V gene: TRBV9
J gene: TRBJ1-2
CDR3 length: 15
D gene: TRBD1
clone size: .
CDR3 DNA: TGTGCCAGCAGCGTAGATGGTCAGGGGGCATATGGCTACACCTTC
CDR3 protein: CASSVDGQGAYGYTF

V gene: TRBV5-6
J gene: TRBJ1-1
CDR3 length: 16
D gene: TRBD1
clone size: .
CDR3 DNA: TGTGCCAGCAGCTTACCGGGACAGGGTAAGGCCACTGAAGCTTTCTTT
CDR3 protein: CASSLPGQGKATEAFF

V gene: TRBV19
J gene: TRBJ1-1
CDR3 length: 14
D gene: .
clone size: .
CDR3 DNA: TGTGCCAGTAGTATCCCCCGACGGGGCACTGAAGCTTTCTTT
CDR3 protein: CASSIPRRGTEAFF

V gene: TRBV30
J gene: TRBJ1-1
CDR3 length: 13
D gene: TRBD1
clone size: .
CDR3 DNA: TGTGCCTGGAGCACAGGGGTGAACACTGAAGCTTTCTTT
CDR3 protein: CAWSTGVNTEAFF

V gene: TRBV5-1
J gene: TRBJ1-2
CDR3 length: 13
D gene: .
clone size: once
CDR3 DNA: TGCGCCAGCAGCTTGACTCCGCCGAGCGGCTACACCTTC
CDR3 protein: CASSLTPPSGYTF

V gene: TRBV12-5
J gene: TRBJ2-3
CDR3 length: 15
D gene: TRBD1
clone size: .
CDR3 DNA: TGTGCTAGTGGTTCGGGACAGGGAGTGGCAGATACGCAGTATTTT
CDR3 protein: CASGSGQGVADTQYF

V gene: TRBV5-5
J gene: TRBJ1-1
CDR3 length: 16
D gene: TRBD1
clone size: .
CDR3 DNA: TGTGCCAGCAGCTTAAGGACAGGGTTTGATTTTACTGAAGCTTTCTTT
CDR3 protein: CASSLRTGFDFTEAFF

V gene: TRBV6-2/TRBV6-3
J gene: TRBJ2-5
CDR3 length: 16
D gene: .
clone size: .
CDR3 DNA: TGTGCCAGCAGTTACGGTATCAGGGATGGACAAGAGACCCAGTACTTC
CDR3 protein: CASSYGIRDGQETQYF

V gene: TRBV27
J gene: TRBJ1-5
CDR3 length: 16
D gene: .
clone size: .
CDR3 DNA: TGTGCCAGCAGTTTATCGTCCCGGGTAAGGAATCAGCCCCAGCATTTT
CDR3 protein: CASSLSSRVRNQPQHF

V gene: TRBV11-2
J gene: TRBJ1-1
CDR3 length: 16
D gene: .
clone size: .
CDR3 DNA: TGTGCCAGCAGCTTAGATGTGGGGGCGGGGAACACTGAAGCTTTCTTT
CDR3 protein: CASSLDVGAGNTEAFF

V gene: TRBV5-4
J gene: TRBJ2-2
CDR3 length: 16
D gene: .
clone size: .
CDR3 DNA: TGTGCCAGCAGCCCGATTAATGCGGTGAACACCGGGGAGCTGTTTTTT
CDR3 protein: CASSPINAVNTGELFF

V gene: TRBV6-4
J gene: TRBJ2-7
CDR3 length: 17
D gene: TRBD2
clone size: once
CDR3 DNA: TGTGCCAGCAGTGACCTCCCAGTGACTAGCGGGAGCGACGAGCAGTACTTC
CDR3 protein: CASSDLPVTSGSDEQYF